The 24 T cell receptor beta chains in this list originate from one sample, sequenced in a study of cytomegalovirus exposure and HLA in healthy donors. This PCR relied on a set of 60 Vbeta primers and 13 Jbeta primers. Sequencing was performed with immunoSEQ multiplex PCR; in TCRdb, only in-frame clones are kept and a portion is missing. This table has about 82,000 clones, 85% to 90% appearing once. Sequencing used PBMCs. The receptors come from a man between 18 and 35 years old in good health and CMV-seronegative.

This clone was seen only once. The rearrangement uses TRBV25-1 and TRBJ2-1, with 11 positions matching TRBD1. Looked up from germline, CDR1 is MGHDK and CDR2 is SYGVNS. The V and J ends lost 8 bases and 8 bases, in that order; junction bases with no gene match: 20. The CDR3 loop spans 18 amino acids. The CDR3 loop is CASVSVWDPDRGLYEQFF. The CDR3 coding sequence is TGTGCCAGCGTTTCCGTCTGGGACCCGGACAGGGGGCTCTATGAGCAGTTCTTC.

The rearrangement uses TRBV7-2 and TRBJ2-1; tentatively, D is TRBD2 (5 bases). Between the trimmed V and J ends, which lost 1 base and 0 bases, there was a span of 13 bases. This CDR3 is built from 17 residues. Germline loops: CDR1 SGHTA, CDR2 FQGNSA. In nucleotides, the CDR3 is TGTGCCAGCAGCTTAGAGGTGCGGGCCAGCTCCTACAATGAGCAGTTCTTC. Its translation is CASSLEVRASSYNEQFF. The full variable domain, its missing parts supplied by reference TRBV7-2 and TRBJ2-1, is GAGVSQSPSNKVTEKGKDVELRCDPISGHTALYWYRQSLGQGLEFLIYFQGNSAPDKSGLPSDRFSAERTGGSVSTLTIQRTQQEDSAVYLCASSLEVRASSYNEQFFGPGTRLTVL.

CDR3 sequence reads: CAISDRGQVDGTEAFF. The CDR3 bases are TGTGCCATCAGTGACAGGGGGCAGGTAGACGGCACTGAAGCTTTCTTT. This chain joins TRBV10-3 and TRBJ1-1, with 8 bases fitting TRBD1. Germline V lookup: CDR1 ENHRY, CDR2 SYGVKD. The trim removed 3 bases at V and 4 bases at J, leaving 10 bases unmatched. This CDR3 has 16 amino acids.

This clone was seen more than once but under ten times. This chain uses TRBV18 with TRBJ2-1; TRBD1 might be the D (6 bases). Germline V gene lookup returns CDR1 KGHSH and CDR2 LQKENI. The CDR3 runs 14 residues. V was pared by 7 bases and J by 0 bases, with 10 bases between. The CDR3 DNA follows: TGTGCCAGCTTCAAGGGGGACTCCTACAATGAGCAGTTCTTC. As protein: CASFKGDSYNEQFF.

This rearrangement joins TRBV11-1 to TRBJ2-3, with TRBD2 matching 11 bases. Trimming took 4 bases from V and 1 from J; bases not matched to a gene: 4. The CDR3 loop spans 16 amino acids. Germline V gives CDR1 SGHAT, CDR2 FQDESV (reference sequence). CDR3 in amino acids: CASSWTTSGGTDTQYF. For the CDR3, the DNA is TGTGCCAGCAGCTGGACGACTAGCGGGGGCACAGATACGCAGTATTTT.

This clone came up once. The V and J genes are TRBV2 and TRBJ1-6; 10 nucleotides line up with TRBD1. The CDR3 loop spans 14 amino acids. V lost 4 bases and J lost 9; bases outside the gene matches: 3. CDR1 is SNHLY and CDR2 is FYNNEI in the germline V gene. This CDR3 is CASSGTGGSSPLHF. CDR3 nucleotide sequence: TGTGCCAGCAGTGGGACAGGGGGGAGTTCACCCCTCCACTTT. Full variable domain (remainder filled in from reference TRBV2 and TRBJ1-6): EPEVTQTPSHQVTQMGQEVILRCVPISNHLYFYWYRQILGQKVEFLVSFYNNEISEKSEIFDDQFSVERPDGSNFTLKIRSTKLEDSAMYFCASSGTGGSSPLHFGNGTRLTVT.

This clone was seen a single time. CDR3 DNA: TGTGCCAGCAGCTTAGCTAGCGGGAACGAGCAGTTCTTC. This sequence encodes CASSLASGNEQFF. This chain links TRBV7-8 with TRBJ2-1, with 8 bases aligning to TRBD2. V gave up 0 bases and J gave up 10 bases; unmatched junction bases: 2. The germline V gene has CDR1 SGHVS and CDR2 FQNEAQ. The CDR3 is 13 residues long.

The chain has TRBV7-9 and TRBJ1-1, with 8 bases fitting TRBD1. Germline CDR1 SEHNR, CDR2 FQNEAQ (reference sequence). The V segment lost 5 bases and the J segment 3 bases; nucleotides outside the gene matches: 14. The CDR3 runs to 17 residues. This chain's CDR3 is CASSPDRGSELDTEAFF. CDR3 nucleotide sequence: TGTGCCAGCAGCCCCGACAGGGGAAGTGAGCTCGACACTGAAGCTTTCTTT. Filled out from reference TRBV7-9 and TRBJ1-1, the complete variable domain reads DTGVSQNPRHKITKRGQNVTFRCDPISEHNRLYWYRQTLGQGPEFLTYFQNEAQLEKSRLLSDRFSAERPKGSFSTLEIQRTEQGDSAMYLCASSPDRGSELDTEAFFGQGTRLTVV.

The chain links TRBV18 to TRBJ2-5; TRBD1 might be the D (5 bases). Trimming stripped 2 bases from V and 2 bases from J, with 12 bases between. The CDR3 consists of 15 residues. Germline V gene data show CDR1 as KGHSH and CDR2 as LQKENI. CDR3 coding DNA: TGTGCCAGCTCACCAACGTCGGACAAGCAAGAGACCCAGTACTTC. It translates to CASSPTSDKQETQYF.

The rearrangement uses TRBV10-1 and TRBJ2-1; 9 bases are shared with TRBD1. The V gene's germline CDR1 is WNHNN and CDR2 SYGVQD (reference sequence). The CDR3 extends over 15 amino acids. With 5 bases clipped from V and 7 bases from J, the junction kept 9 bases outside the gene matches. In DNA, the CDR3 is TGCGCCAGCAGTCTCCCGGGACAGGGAGAAAATGAGCAGTTCTTC. As protein: CASSLPGQGENEQFF.

The chain joins TRBV25-1 to TRBJ1-2; D is unresolved. The CDR3 contains 14 residues. The germline CDR1 and CDR2 sequences are MGHDK and SYGVNS. V gave up 4 bases and J gave up 2 bases, with 11 bases separating them. CDR3 bases: TGTGCCAGCAGTGCTGGCGGGAGCAACTATGGCTACACCTTC. It yields the protein CASSAGGSNYGYTF.

The rearrangement joins TRBV29-1 to TRBJ2-3; 8 bases are a match to TRBD2. Germline V CDR1 and CDR2: SQVTM, ANQGSEA. The J segment lost 9 bases and the V segment lost 0 bases, leaving 14 bases of the junction unmatched. The CDR3 is 16 amino acids. The CDR3 sequence: CSVEDEQGGRPRTQYF. The CDR3 nucleotides are TGCAGCGTTGAAGATGAGCAGGGCGGGAGGCCCCGCACGCAGTATTTT.

The chain carries TRBV18 and TRBJ1-5, with D maybe TRBD1 (5 bases). Trimming removed 6 bases at V and 4 bases at J, with 19 bases between. Germline V CDR1 and CDR2: KGHSH, LQKENI. The CDR3 length is 16 residues. This chain's CDR3 is CASSKEEGPRNQPQHF. In nucleotides, the CDR3 is TGTGCCAGCTCTAAGGAGGAGGGGCCGAGAAATCAGCCCCAGCATTTT.

The V and J genes are TRBV19 and TRBJ2-2, with TRBD1 as a possible D gene (5 bases). Per germline, CDR1 LNHDA and CDR2 SQIVND (reference sequence). V was cut by 9 bases and J by 3 bases, with 26 bases left in between. The CDR3 is 18 residues long. The CDR3 DNA sequence: TGTGCCAGGGGTCTAGGGGCAAAATTGGGTGGTGACACCGGGGAGCTGTTTTTT. Amino acid sequence: CARGLGAKLGGDTGELFF.

The rearrangement uses TRBV6-6 and TRBJ2-7, with 8 nucleotides matching TRBD2. V gave up 5 bases and J gave up 3 bases; unmatched junction bases: 6. Germline V gives CDR1 MNHNY, CDR2 SVGAGI (reference sequence). The CDR3 runs 14 residues. The CDR3 nucleotides are TGTGCCAGCAGTAGCGGGAGTTGGAACTACGAGCAGTACTTC. Encoded protein: CASSSGSWNYEQYF.

The chain has TRBV28 and TRBJ1-1; D is undetermined. V dropped 3 bases and J dropped 4 bases, with 12 bases sitting between them. The CDR3 runs 14 residues. Germline V gene data show CDR1 as MDHEN and CDR2 as SYDVKM. The CDR3 spells CASSFRWRATEAFF. The CDR3 DNA sequence: TGTGCCAGCAGTTTTCGCTGGAGGGCCACTGAAGCTTTCTTT. Full variable domain (remainder filled in from reference TRBV28 and TRBJ1-1): DVKVTQSSRYLVKRTGEKVFLECVQDMDHENMFWYRQDPGLGLRLIYFSYDVKMKEKGDIPEGYSVSREKKERFSLILESASTNQTSMYLCASSFRWRATEAFFGQGTRLTVV.

The chain joins TRBV5-1 to TRBJ2-5, with 9 positions matching TRBD1. The V and J ends lost 4 bases and 4 bases, in that order; junction bases with no gene match: 8. CDR3 length: 15 residues. Germline lookup yields CDR1 SGHRS and CDR2 YFSETQ. The CDR3 coding sequence is TGCGCCAGCAGCGTGGACAGGGGTATAGGAGAGACCCAGTACTTC. Amino acids: CASSVDRGIGETQYF.

The V gene is TRBV10-3, the J gene TRBJ2-7; 10 bases are shared with TRBD1. Germline assignment: CDR1 ENHRY and CDR2 SYGVKD. The trim removed 6 bases at V and 6 bases at J, leaving 20 bases unmatched. The length of the CDR3 is 18 residues. CDR3 in DNA: TGTGCCATCAGGGCGACAGGGGGCTCCGGGAGGGCCAGGGGCGAGCAGTACTTC. Its protein is CAIRATGGSGRARGEQYF.

The chain couples TRBV5-1 to TRBJ1-2; TRBD1 is a possible D gene (6 bases). With 4 bases removed from V and 6 bases from J, the gap between germline ends came to 10 bases. The germline CDR1 and CDR2 sequences are SGHRS and YFSETQ. The CDR3 runs 12 residues. CDR3 DNA: TGCGCCAGCAGCCCAGGGGTGCATGGCTACACCTTC. Its protein is CASSPGVHGYTF.

This chain connects TRBV30 to TRBJ2-7, with D maybe TRBD1 (5 bases). Germline V gives CDR1 GTSNPN, CDR2 SVGIG (reference sequence). Trimming removed 0 bases at V and 4 bases at J, with 16 bases between. The CDR3 consists of 15 residues. The CDR3: CAWSVPLRVGYEQYF. The CDR3 DNA follows: TGTGCCTGGAGTGTACCCCTCAGGGTCGGGTACGAGCAGTACTTC.

The chain carries TRBV7-6 and TRBJ2-2, with D perhaps TRBD1 (6 bases). Between the trimmed V and J ends, which lost 2 bases and 13 bases, there was a span of 17 bases. CDR1 is SGHVS and CDR2 is FNYEAQ in the germline V gene. The CDR3 is 14 residues long. The CDR3 protein is CASSLSPGEKSLFF. The CDR3, as DNA: TGTGCCAGCAGCTTATCCCCAGGGGAAAAGTCGCTGTTTTTT.

This chain joins TRBV30 and TRBJ1-2; tentative D call: TRBD1 (5 bases). Germline-derived CDR1 and CDR2 are GTSNPN and SVGIG (reference sequence). With 3 bases removed from V and 12 bases from J, the gap between germline ends came to 14 bases. The CDR3 has 11 amino acids. CDR3 coding DNA: TGTGCCTGGAGCGACCTGCAGGGTCACACCTTC. It translates to CAWSDLQGHTF.

Only a few counts were recorded for this clone. The chain has TRBV19 and TRBJ1-2; 9 bases line up with TRBD1. CDR3 length equals 16 residues. V dropped 8 bases and J dropped 3; count of bases not matched to a gene: 13. In germline, CDR1 is LNHDA, CDR2 SQIVND (reference sequence). Here the CDR3 reads CASARTGAVLDYGYTF. CDR3 in DNA: TGTGCCAGTGCCCGGACAGGGGCCGTTCTCGACTATGGCTACACCTTC.

The chain is built from TRBV27 and TRBJ2-7; maybe TRBD1 (6 bases). In germline, CDR1 is MNHEY, CDR2 SMNVEV (reference sequence). V shed 0 bases and J shed 2 bases, with 11 bases lying between them. This CDR3 has 15 amino acids. CDR3 sequence reads: CASSLSIRGTYEQYF. The CDR3 region has the DNA TGTGCCAGCAGTTTATCGATAAGGGGGACCTACGAGCAGTACTTC.